These 2 T cell receptor beta chains were sequenced from one sample in a study of tumor-infiltrating lymphocytes in primary liver carcinoma. The investigators made TCR beta cDNA from about 500 ng total RNA, using a constant-region primer. Slightly modified ARM-PCR with three nested multiplex PCR rounds yielded TCR beta libraries. It was with TRBV1-TRBV30 forward primers and a C-beta reverse primer that the first two PCR rounds were run, at roughly 10 cycles each. From the multiplex PCR reads, TCRdb called clonotypes with MiXCR, one entry per CDR3 protein. This table has almost 200,000 distinct CDR3 sequences, around three fifths appearing once. The blood RNA (from unsorted whole blood) was obtained, and germline DNA was also extracted. Material for sequencing was peripheral blood. The receptors were gathered from a woman aged 55-69 years with primary liver carcinoma and hepatitis B virus infection.

About this clonotype: The junction shows a germline mismatch at one end, possibly a read error. The chain uses TRBV12-3 or TRBV12-4 and TRBJ2-7, with D uncertain. The CDR3 extends over 18 amino acids. The CDR3 reads CASSLASWLSLVDYEQYF. The CDR3 DNA reads TGTGCTAGCAGTTTGGCGAGTTGGCTGAGCTTGGTGGACTACGAGCAGTACTTC.

There are many counts of this clonotype. V usage is TRBV6-6 and J usage is TRBJ1-2; the D is unclear. Germline lookup yields CDR1 MNHNY and CDR2 SVGAGI (reference sequence). The CDR3 is made up of 13 amino acids. The ends were cut back, 6 bases at V and 8 bases at J, with 16 bases in the middle. The CDR3 reads CASSPRRGQGYTF. The CDR3 nucleotides are TGTGCCAGCAGCCCTCGGAGAGGCCAGGGCTACACCTTC.